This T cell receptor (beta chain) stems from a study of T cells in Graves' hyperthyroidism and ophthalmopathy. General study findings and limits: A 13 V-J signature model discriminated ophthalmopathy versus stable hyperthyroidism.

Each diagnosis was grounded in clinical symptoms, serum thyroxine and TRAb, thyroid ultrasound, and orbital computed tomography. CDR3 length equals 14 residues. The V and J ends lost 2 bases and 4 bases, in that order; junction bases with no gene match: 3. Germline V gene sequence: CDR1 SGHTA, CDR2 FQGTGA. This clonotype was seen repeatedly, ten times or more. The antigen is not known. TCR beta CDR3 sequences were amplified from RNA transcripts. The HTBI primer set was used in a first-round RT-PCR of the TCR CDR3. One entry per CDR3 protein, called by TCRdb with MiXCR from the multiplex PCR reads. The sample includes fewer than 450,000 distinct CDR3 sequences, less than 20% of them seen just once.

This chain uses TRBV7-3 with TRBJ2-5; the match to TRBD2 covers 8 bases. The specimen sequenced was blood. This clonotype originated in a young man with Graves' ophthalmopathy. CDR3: CASSLRAGGETQYF. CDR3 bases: TGTGCCAGCAGCTTACGGGCGGGGGGAGAGACCCAGTACTTC.